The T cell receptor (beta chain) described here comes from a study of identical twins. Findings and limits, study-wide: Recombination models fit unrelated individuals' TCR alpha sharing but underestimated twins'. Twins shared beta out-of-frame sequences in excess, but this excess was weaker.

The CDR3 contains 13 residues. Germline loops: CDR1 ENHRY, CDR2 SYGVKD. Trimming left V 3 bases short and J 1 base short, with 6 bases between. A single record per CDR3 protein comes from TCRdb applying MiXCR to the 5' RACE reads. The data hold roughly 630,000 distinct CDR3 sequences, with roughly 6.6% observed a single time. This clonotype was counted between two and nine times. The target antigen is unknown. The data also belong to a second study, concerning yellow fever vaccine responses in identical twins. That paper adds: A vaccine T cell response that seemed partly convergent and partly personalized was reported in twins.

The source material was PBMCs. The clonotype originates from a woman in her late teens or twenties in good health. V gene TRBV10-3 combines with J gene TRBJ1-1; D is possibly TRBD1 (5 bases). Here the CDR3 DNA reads TGTGCCATCAGTGATGACAGGAACACTGAAGCTTTCTTT. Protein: CAISDDRNTEAFF.